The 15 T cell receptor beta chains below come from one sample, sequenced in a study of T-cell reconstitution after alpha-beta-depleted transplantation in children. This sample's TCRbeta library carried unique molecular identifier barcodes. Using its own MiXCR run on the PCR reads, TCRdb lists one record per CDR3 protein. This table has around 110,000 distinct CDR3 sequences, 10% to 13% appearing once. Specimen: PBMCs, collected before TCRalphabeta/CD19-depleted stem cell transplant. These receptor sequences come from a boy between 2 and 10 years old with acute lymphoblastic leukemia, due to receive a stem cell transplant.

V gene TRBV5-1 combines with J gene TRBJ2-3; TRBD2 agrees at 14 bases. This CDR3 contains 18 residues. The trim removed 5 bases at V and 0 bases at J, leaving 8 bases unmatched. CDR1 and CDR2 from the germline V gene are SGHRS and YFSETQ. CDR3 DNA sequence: TGCGCCAGCAGAGAGCGACTAGCGGGAGGGCTGAGCACAGATACGCAGTATTTT. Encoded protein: CASRERLAGGLSTDTQYF. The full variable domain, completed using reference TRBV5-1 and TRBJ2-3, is KAGVTQTPRYLIKTRGQQVTLSCSPISGHRSVSWYQQTPGQGLQFLFEYFSETQRNKGNFPGRFSGRQFSNSRSEMNVSTLELGDSALYLCASRERLAGGLSTDTQYFGPGTRLTVL.

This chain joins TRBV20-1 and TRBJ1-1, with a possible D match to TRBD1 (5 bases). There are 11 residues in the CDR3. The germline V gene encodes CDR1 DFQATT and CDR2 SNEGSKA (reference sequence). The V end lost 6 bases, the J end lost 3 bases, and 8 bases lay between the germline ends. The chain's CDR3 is CSAAGDTEAFF. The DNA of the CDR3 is TGCAGTGCCGCGGGGGACACTGAAGCTTTCTTT.

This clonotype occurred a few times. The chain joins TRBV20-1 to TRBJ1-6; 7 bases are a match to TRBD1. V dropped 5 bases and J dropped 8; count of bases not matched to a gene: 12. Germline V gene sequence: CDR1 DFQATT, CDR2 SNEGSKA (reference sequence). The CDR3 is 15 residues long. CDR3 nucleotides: TGCAGTGCTGGCGACAAGGGACAGACCTATTCACCCCTCCACTTT. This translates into CSAGDKGQTYSPLHF.

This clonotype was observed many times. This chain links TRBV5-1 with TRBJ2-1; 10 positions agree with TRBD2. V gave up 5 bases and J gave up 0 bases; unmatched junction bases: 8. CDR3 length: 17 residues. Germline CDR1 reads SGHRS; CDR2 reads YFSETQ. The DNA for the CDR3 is TGCGCCAGCAGTACTAGCGGGACCATGAACTCCTACAATGAGCAGTTCTTC. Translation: CASSTSGTMNSYNEQFF.

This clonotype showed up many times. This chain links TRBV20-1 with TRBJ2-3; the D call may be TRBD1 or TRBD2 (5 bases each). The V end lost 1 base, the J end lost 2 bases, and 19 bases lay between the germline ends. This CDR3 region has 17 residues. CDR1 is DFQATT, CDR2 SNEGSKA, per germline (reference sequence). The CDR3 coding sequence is TGCAGTGCTAGAGTTTTCGGGCGAGGGGCTGACACAGATACGCAGTATTTT. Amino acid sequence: CSARVFGRGADTDTQYF.

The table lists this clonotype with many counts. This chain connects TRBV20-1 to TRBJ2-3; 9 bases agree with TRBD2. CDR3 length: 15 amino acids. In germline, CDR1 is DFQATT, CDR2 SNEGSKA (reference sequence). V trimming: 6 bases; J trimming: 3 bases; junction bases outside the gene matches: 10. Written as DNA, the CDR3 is TGCAGTGCCGTAATCCTAGCGGGAAGGACAGATACGCAGTATTTT. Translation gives CSAVILAGRTDTQYF.

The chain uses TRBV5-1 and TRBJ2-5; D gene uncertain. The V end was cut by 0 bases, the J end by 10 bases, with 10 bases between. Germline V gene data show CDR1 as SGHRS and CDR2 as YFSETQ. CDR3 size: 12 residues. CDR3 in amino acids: CASSLEITDQYF. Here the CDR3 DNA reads TGCGCCAGCAGCTTGGAAATCACGGACCAGTACTTC. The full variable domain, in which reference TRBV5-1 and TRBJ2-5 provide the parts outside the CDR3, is KAGVTQTPRYLIKTRGQQVTLSCSPISGHRSVSWYQQTPGQGLQFLFEYFSETQRNKGNFPGRFSGRQFSNSRSEMNVSTLELGDSALYLCASSLEITDQYFGPGTRLLVL.

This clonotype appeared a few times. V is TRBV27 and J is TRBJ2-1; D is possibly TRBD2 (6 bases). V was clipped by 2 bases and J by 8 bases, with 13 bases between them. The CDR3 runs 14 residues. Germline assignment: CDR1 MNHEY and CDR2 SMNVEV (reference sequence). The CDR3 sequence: CASSLRRGWDEQFF. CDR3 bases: TGTGCCAGCAGTTTAAGGAGGGGCTGGGATGAGCAGTTCTTC.

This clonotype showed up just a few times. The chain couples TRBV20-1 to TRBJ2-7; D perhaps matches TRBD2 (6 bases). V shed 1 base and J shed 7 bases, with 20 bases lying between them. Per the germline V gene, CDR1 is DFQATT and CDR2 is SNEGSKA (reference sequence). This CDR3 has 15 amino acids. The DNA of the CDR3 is TGCAGTGCTAGAGTATACGGGGGATTGGGGTGGGAGCAGTACTTC. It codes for CSARVYGGLGWEQYF.

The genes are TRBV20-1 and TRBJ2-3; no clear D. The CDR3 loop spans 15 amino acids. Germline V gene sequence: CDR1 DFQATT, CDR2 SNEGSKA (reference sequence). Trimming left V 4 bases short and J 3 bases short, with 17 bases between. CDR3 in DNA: TGCAGTGCTAACTTGTTCGGAGCTGAAACAGATACGCAGTATTTT. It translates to CSANLFGAETDTQYF.

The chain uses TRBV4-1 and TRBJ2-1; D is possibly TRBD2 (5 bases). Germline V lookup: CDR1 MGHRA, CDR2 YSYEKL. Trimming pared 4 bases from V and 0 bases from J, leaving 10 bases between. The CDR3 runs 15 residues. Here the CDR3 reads CASSLDSRSYNEQFF. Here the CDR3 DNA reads TGCGCCAGCAGCCTGGACTCCCGCTCCTACAATGAGCAGTTCTTC.

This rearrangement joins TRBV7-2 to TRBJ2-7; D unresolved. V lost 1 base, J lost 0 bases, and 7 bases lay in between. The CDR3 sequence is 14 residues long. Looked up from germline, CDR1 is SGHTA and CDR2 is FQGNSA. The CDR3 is CASSLEGRSYEQYF. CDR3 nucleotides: TGTGCCAGCAGCTTAGAGGGTCGCTCCTACGAGCAGTACTTC.

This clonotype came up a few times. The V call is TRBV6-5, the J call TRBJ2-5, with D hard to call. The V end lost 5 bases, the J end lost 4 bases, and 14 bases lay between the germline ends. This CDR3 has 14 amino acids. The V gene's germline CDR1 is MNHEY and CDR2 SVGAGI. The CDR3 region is CASSPRGEAETQYF. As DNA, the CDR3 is TGTGCCAGCAGTCCCCGTGGGGAAGCAGAGACCCAGTACTTC.

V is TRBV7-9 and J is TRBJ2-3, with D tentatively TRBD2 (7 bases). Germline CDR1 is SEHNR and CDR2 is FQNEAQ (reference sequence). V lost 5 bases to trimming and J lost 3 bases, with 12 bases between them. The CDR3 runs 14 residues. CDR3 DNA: TGTGCCAGCAGCGGGGGGGCTTTGACAGATACGCAGTATTTT. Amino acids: CASSGGALTDTQYF.

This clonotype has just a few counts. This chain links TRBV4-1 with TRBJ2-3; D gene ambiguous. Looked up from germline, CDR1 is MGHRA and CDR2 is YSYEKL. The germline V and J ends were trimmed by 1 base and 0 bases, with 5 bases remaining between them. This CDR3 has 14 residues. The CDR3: CASSQAWSTDTQYF. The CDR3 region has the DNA TGCGCCAGCAGCCAAGCTTGGAGCACAGATACGCAGTATTTT.